The entry below describes one T cell receptor (beta chain). Using immunoSEQ multiplex PCR, the repertoire was profiled, and TCRdb retains in-frame clones only, with some absent. The profile covers some 42,000 clones, with around 88% appearing a single time and roughly 3.9% taken by the ten largest. Trimming took 4 bases from V and 0 from J, leaving 7 bases between them. The germline V gene encodes CDR1 SQVTM and CDR2 ANQGSEA. The length of the CDR3 is 14 residues. The data are from a study of blood T cell repertoires in COVID-19. This sequence originates from a human donor in a cohort sampled during active COVID-19. The rearrangement uses TRBV29-1 and TRBJ2-6; D is undetermined. Sequencing was done on a sample of peripheral blood. CDR3 DNA: TGCAGCGTTGGCGACTTCTCTGGGGCCAACGTCCTGACTTTC. It is translated as CSVGDFSGANVLTF.